This T cell receptor beta chain was recorded in a study of CD4 T cells in relation to SARS-CoV-2 and coronaviruses. Whole-study context: PBMCs were cultured with antigen for roughly 11 days before TCR beta sequencing.

With respect to this clone: What it binds is not known.

Assay: immunoSEQ multiplex PCR; the TCRdb copy retains only in-frame clones and omits some. The sample lists 38,000 or so clones, around 77% occurring once. The CDR3 covers 14 residues. V was cut by 6 bases and J by 6 bases, with 18 bases left in between. The germline gives CDR1 LNHDA, CDR2 SQIVND (reference sequence). The chain couples TRBV19 to TRBJ2-7, with a weak D call TRBD2 (6 bases). The sample comprised memory CD4+ T cells from PBMCs, cultured in vitro. This receptor was identified in an adult with COVID-19. CDR3 loop: CASSRFGGYGEQYF. The DNA for the CDR3 is TGTGCCAGTAGCAGGTTCGGGGGATATGGCGAGCAGTACTTC.